A single sample is the source of the 9 T cell receptor beta chains below, sequenced in a study of metastatic and nonmetastatic thyroid tumors. Before thyroid surgery, none of the patients had received any treatment. With MiXCR, TCRdb called clones anew from the PCR reads. The repertoire holds 26,000 or so clones, with about 15% as singletons. The sample taken for sequencing was blood. The source is a male donor with papillary thyroid cancer or a benign thyroid nodule (not recorded which). Some clones in this sample may be carry-over from other donors' samples.

This clone came up many times. J is TRBJ2-1 and V is TRBV5-4; D is unresolved. Germline lookup yields CDR1 SGHNT and CDR2 YYREEE (reference sequence). This CDR3 is 16 amino acids long. V was shortened by 0 bases and J by 0 bases, with 10 bases between the two germline ends. The chain's CDR3 is CASSLDSRSSYNEQFF. CDR3 sequence (DNA): TGTGCCAGCAGCTTGGACTCACGGAGCTCCTACAATGAGCAGTTCTTC.

The V gene is TRBV4-1, the J gene TRBJ1-2, with D tentatively TRBD1 (5 bases). This CDR3 has 14 residues. CDR1 is MGHRA, CDR2 YSYEKL, per germline. V was pared by 1 base and J by 8 bases, with 14 bases between. CDR3 amino acids: CASSQVRQPRGYTF. CDR3 DNA sequence: TGCGCCAGCAGCCAAGTAAGACAGCCAAGGGGCTACACCTTC.

This clone was recorded many times. The chain has TRBV11-2 and TRBJ2-7; TRBD2 might be the D (6 bases). Germline V CDR1 and CDR2: SGHAT, FQNNGV. The CDR3 has 15 residues. Trimming removed 5 bases at V and 2 bases at J, with 16 bases between. The CDR3 region is CASSPERAAAYEQYF. CDR3 bases: TGTGCCAGCAGCCCGGAGCGGGCCGCGGCCTACGAGCAGTACTTC. Using reference TRBV11-2 and TRBJ2-7 for the parts outside the CDR3, the full variable domain is EAGVAQSPRYKIIEKRQSVAFWCNPISGHATLYWYQQILGQGPKLLIQFQNNGVVDDSQLPKDRFSAERLKGVDSTLKIQPAKLEDSAVYLCASSPERAAAYEQYFGPGTRLTVT.

This clone was detected many times. This chain joins TRBV20-1 and TRBJ2-7; perhaps TRBD1 as D (7 bases). V gave up 2 bases and J gave up 7 bases, with 18 bases separating them. CDR1 and CDR2 from the germline V gene are DFQATT and SNEGSKA (reference sequence). The CDR3 is 14 amino acids. CDR3 sequence: CSARRQGGVWEQYF. The CDR3 nucleotides read TGCAGTGCTAGACGGCAGGGGGGAGTATGGGAGCAGTACTTC.

This clone showed up many times. The rearrangement links TRBV10-3 to TRBJ1-5; possibly TRBD1 for D (5 bases). V was trimmed by 6 bases and J by 2 bases, leaving 11 bases between them. The CDR3 contains 14 residues. Germline V gene lookup returns CDR1 ENHRY and CDR2 SYGVKD. CDR3 protein: CAIRQGAGNQPQHF. For the CDR3, the DNA is TGTGCCATCAGGCAGGGCGCGGGCAATCAGCCCCAGCATTTT.

This clone was picked up many times. A much larger clone lies a single base off, so this may be a read error. This rearrangement joins TRBV27 to TRBJ2-7, with 14 bases lining up with TRBD2. This CDR3 spans 16 amino acids. CDR1 is MNHEY and CDR2 is SMNVEV in the germline V gene (reference sequence). With V trimmed by 0 bases and J by 10 bases, 8 bases remained unmatched. The CDR3 region is CASSLSGTSGSMKQYF. CDR3 coding DNA: TGTGCCAGCAGTTTATCGGGGACTAGCGGGAGCATGAAACAGTACTTC.

This chain connects TRBV4-1 to TRBJ2-3; 7 positions agree with TRBD2. The junction had 9 bases not matched to a gene; V was cut back by 0 bases and J by 3 bases. The V gene's germline CDR1 is MGHRA and CDR2 YSYEKL. The CDR3 sequence is 17 residues long. The CDR3 sequence: CASSQDHGGSGTDTQYF. The CDR3 coding sequence is TGCGCCAGCAGCCAAGATCATGGCGGGAGTGGTACAGATACGCAGTATTTT.

This clone was counted many times. V and J are TRBV28 and TRBJ1-3; the D gene is possibly TRBD1 (6 bases). CDR1 MDHEN and CDR2 SYDVKM come from the germline V gene. The CDR3 extends over 17 amino acids. V lost 5 bases to trimming and J lost 4 bases, with 21 bases between them. CDR3 in amino acids: CASSLLTPGAGGNTIYF. CDR3 DNA: TGTGCCAGCAGTCTATTGACGCCAGGGGCGGGGGGAAACACCATATATTTT.

In its sample, this clone was seen many times. V and J are TRBV28 and TRBJ2-7; maybe TRBD1 (7 bases). The CDR3 runs 13 residues. Germline V lookup: CDR1 MDHEN, CDR2 SYDVKM. Trimming shortened V by 5 bases and J by 5 bases, and 13 bases separated the two germline ends. CDR3 residues: CASSRTGEDEQYF. As DNA, the CDR3 is TGTGCCAGCAGTCGAACAGGGGAGGACGAGCAGTACTTC. Filled out from reference TRBV28 and TRBJ2-7, the complete variable domain reads DVKVTQSSRYLVKRTGEKVFLECVQDMDHENMFWYRQDPGLGLRLIYFSYDVKMKEKGDIPEGYSVSREKKERFSLILESASTNQTSMYLCASSRTGEDEQYFGPGTRLTVT.